The 8 T cell receptor beta chains listed next were all sequenced from one sample in a study of blood T cell repertoires in COVID-19. Repertoires were generated with immunoSEQ multiplex PCR, while TCRdb's copy carries only in-frame clones and drops some. The sample lists around 340,000 clones, roughly nine tenths occurring once. The specimen sequenced was peripheral blood. Receptor source: a woman aged 55 to 70 with COVID-19, enrolled during active disease.

This clone was observed once. The chain employs TRBV6-5 and TRBJ2-7, with D maybe TRBD2 (7 bases). The germline gives CDR1 MNHEY, CDR2 SVGAGI. The CDR3 runs to 15 residues. The V end lost 7 bases, the J end lost 4 bases, and 20 bases lay between the germline ends. CDR3 amino acids: CASTKGPRGLYEQYF. As DNA, the CDR3 is TGTGCCAGCACCAAAGGTCCCAGGGGACTATACGAGCAGTACTTC.

The chain recombines TRBV6-1 with TRBJ1-1; D remains unclear. V lost 2 bases to trimming and J lost 3 bases, with 10 bases between them. CDR3 length: 14 amino acids. In germline, CDR1 is MNHNS, CDR2 SASEGT. The CDR3 bases are TGTGCCAGCAGTGAATTCAGATTTGACACTGAAGCTTTCTTT. This encodes CASSEFRFDTEAFF.

This clone was recorded only once. The chain has TRBV7-2 and TRBJ1-1; 9 bases are shared with TRBD1. V trimming: 5 bases; J trimming: 3 bases; junction bases outside the gene matches: 4. From germline, CDR1 is SGHTA and CDR2 FQGNSA. This CDR3 comprises 14 residues. CDR3 loop: CASSTQGAYTEAFF. The CDR3, as DNA: TGTGCCAGCAGCACACAGGGGGCCTACACTGAAGCTTTCTTT. The full variable domain, in which reference TRBV7-2 and TRBJ1-1 provide the parts outside the CDR3, is GAGVSQSPSNKVTEKGKDVELRCDPISGHTALYWYRQSLGQGLEFLIYFQGNSAPDKSGLPSDRFSAERTGGSVSTLTIQRTQQEDSAVYLCASSTQGAYTEAFFGQGTRLTVV.

This chain joins TRBV28 and TRBJ1-2; 8 positions agree with TRBD1. CDR3 length: 14 residues. CDR1 MDHEN and CDR2 SYDVKM come from the germline V gene. With V trimmed by 10 bases and J by 3 bases, 10 bases remained unmatched. As DNA, the CDR3 is TGTGCCATAACCACCAGGGGGCGAGACTATGGCTACACCTTC. Translation: CAITTRGRDYGYTF.

The V call is TRBV27, the J call TRBJ1-2, with TRBD1 matching over 7 bases. Germline V CDR1 and CDR2: MNHEY, SMNVEV (reference sequence). CDR3 length equals 16 residues. V lost 5 bases to trimming and J lost 4 bases; unmatched junction nucleotides: 13. CDR3 sequence: CASSLTGQKTFYGYTF. As DNA, the CDR3 is TGTGCCAGCAGTCTGACAGGGCAGAAAACCTTCTATGGCTACACCTTC.

The chain is built from TRBV2 and TRBJ1-5; unclear D gene. Between the trimmed V and J ends, which lost 5 bases and 0 bases, there was a span of 11 bases. The CDR3 consists of 15 residues. The V gene's germline CDR1 is SNHLY and CDR2 FYNNEI. Written as DNA, the CDR3 is TGTGCCAGCAGTCAAACAGACTATAGCAATCAGCCCCAGCATTTT. Translated, it gives CASSQTDYSNQPQHF. The whole variable domain, filled in from reference TRBV2 and TRBJ1-5, reads EPEVTQTPSHQVTQMGQEVILRCVPISNHLYFYWYRQILGQKVEFLVSFYNNEISEKSEIFDDQFSVERPDGSNFTLKIRSTKLEDSAMYFCASSQTDYSNQPQHFGDGTRLSIL.

The V and J genes are TRBV4-2 and TRBJ1-4; possibly TRBD1 for D (6 bases). The CDR3 runs to 16 residues. Trimming shortened V by 4 bases and J by 7 bases, and 19 bases separated the two germline ends. Germline assignment: CDR1 LGHNA and CDR2 YNFKEQ. CDR3 in DNA: TGTGCCAGCAGCCGCCTCACAGGGAGGGAGAGTGAAAAACTGTTTTTT. Its protein product is CASSRLTGRESEKLFF.

The gene calls are TRBV5-1 and TRBJ1-1, with D tentatively TRBD1 (5 bases). The CDR3 covers 14 residues. Trimming left V 5 bases short and J 0 bases short, with 11 bases between. CDR1 is SGHRS and CDR2 is YFSETQ in the germline V gene. CDR3 sequence: CASRHDSLNTEAFF. The CDR3 nucleotides are TGCGCCAGCAGACATGACAGCTTGAACACTGAAGCTTTCTTT.